A single sample is the source of the 16 T cell receptor beta chains below, sequenced in a study of blood T cells in healthy people across ages. Sample-barcoded 5' priming and a J-beta primer mix drove a second PCR of roughly 6 to 12 cycles. Using its own MiXCR run on the 5' RACE reads, TCRdb lists one record per CDR3 protein. The table lists 1.5 million to 2 million distinct CDR3 sequences, around 40% of them singletons. What was sequenced was blood. All receptors come from a human donor in good health.

In this sample, this clonotype turned up a few times. This could be a read error, since a much larger clone is one nucleotide away. This sequence joins TRBV12-3 or TRBV12-4 and TRBJ2-3; D gene uncertain. The CDR3 is 11 amino acids. V was pared by 6 bases and J by 4 bases, with 5 bases between. CDR3 nucleotides: TGTGCCAGCAGGAGCTCAGATACGCAGTATTTT. The encoded protein is CASRSSDTQYF.

The CDR3: CATSGKGGQRTSTDTQYF. Here the CDR3 DNA reads TGTGCCACCAGTGGTAAGGGAGGACAACGGACTAGCACAGATACGCAGTATTTT. J is TRBJ2-3 and V is TRBV24-1, with D tentatively TRBD2 (6 bases). Germline V gene sequence: CDR1 KGHDR, CDR2 SFDVKD. There are 18 residues in the CDR3. The germline V and J ends were trimmed by 5 bases and 0 bases, with 20 bases remaining between them.

In DNA form, the CDR3 reads TGCGCCAGCAGCTTGGACACTAGCGGGGGGGACCTCACAGATACGCAGTATTTT. Translated, it gives CASSLDTSGGDLTDTQYF. This rearrangement joins TRBV5-1 to TRBJ2-3, with 13 bases that match TRBD2. Germline lookup yields CDR1 SGHRS and CDR2 YFSETQ. The CDR3 contains 18 residues. The J segment lost 2 bases and the V segment lost 0 bases, leaving 6 bases of the junction unmatched.

This clonotype has just a few counts. The genes are TRBV20-1 and TRBJ1-5; no clear D. Germline V gives CDR1 DFQATT, CDR2 SNEGSKA (reference sequence). This CDR3 has 13 residues. V was trimmed by 4 bases and J by 2 bases, leaving 9 bases between them. The CDR3, as DNA: TGCAGTGCTACTGAAGAAGGCAATCAGCCCCAGCATTTT. Its translation is CSATEEGNQPQHF.

The genes are TRBV20-1 and TRBJ2-5; 10 positions agree with TRBD1. The V gene's germline CDR1 is DFQATT and CDR2 SNEGSKA (reference sequence). This CDR3 has 15 amino acids. The V gene end was trimmed by 6 bases and the J gene end by 2 bases; junction bases not matched to a gene: 9. CDR3 sequence: CSAPAMDRGQETQYF. The CDR3 DNA is TGCAGTGCCCCCGCCATGGACAGGGGGCAAGAGACCCAGTACTTC.

This clonotype was picked up a small number of times. J is TRBJ1-1 and V is TRBV4-3, with 9 bases that match TRBD1. CDR3 length equals 16 residues. The germline CDR1 and CDR2 sequences are LGHNA and YSLEER. Trimming at V came to 3 bases and at J to 1 base, leaving 6 bases not matched to a gene. DNA of the CDR3: TGCGCCAGCAGCCACCCGACAGGGGGATCGAACACTGAAGCTTTCTTT. It specifies CASSHPTGGSNTEAFF.

This clonotype was counted only a few times. This chain connects TRBV15 to TRBJ1-2; no definite D call. The V end was cut by 0 bases, the J end by 7 bases, with 6 bases between. This CDR3 is built from 12 residues. CDR1 is LNHNV and CDR2 is YYDKDF in the germline V gene (reference sequence). CDR3: CATSRDRVGYTF. CDR3 DNA sequence: TGTGCCACCAGCAGAGATCGGGTTGGCTACACCTTC.

The chain employs TRBV4-3 and TRBJ1-1; D might be TRBD1 (5 bases). The CDR3 is 14 amino acids. Looked up from germline, CDR1 is LGHNA and CDR2 is YSLEER. The V end was cut by 4 bases, the J end by 4 bases, with 13 bases between. Here the CDR3 DNA reads TGCGCCAGCAGCCCCCAGGGAAAATTCACTGAAGCTTTCTTT. Translated: CASSPQGKFTEAFF.

CDR3 nucleotides: TGTGCCAGCAGTCGGGAGAGACAGGGCGCTCGGAAGACCCAGTACTTC. Its translation is CASSRERQGARKTQYF. This sequence joins TRBV6-2 or TRBV6-3 and TRBJ2-5, with a possible D match to TRBD1 (7 bases). Trimming stripped 5 bases from V and 6 bases from J, with 22 bases between. Per germline, CDR1 MNHEY and CDR2 SVGEGT. The CDR3 sequence is 16 residues long.

This clonotype was recorded many times. V is TRBV6-6 and J is TRBJ2-3; no reliable D call. CDR3 size: 13 residues. Trimming removed 6 bases from V and 2 bases from J, with 9 bases in between. Germline CDR1 reads MNHNY; CDR2 reads SVGAGI (reference sequence). The CDR3 DNA is TGTGCCAGCAGCCCGGAACCCACAGATACGCAGTATTTT. Encoded protein: CASSPEPTDTQYF.

The V gene is TRBV25-1, the J gene TRBJ2-1; D might be TRBD2 (6 bases). V was clipped by 4 bases and J by 13 bases, with 14 bases between them. This CDR3 has 12 amino acids. The germline V gene has CDR1 MGHDK and CDR2 SYGVNS. As DNA, the CDR3 is TGTGCCAGCAGTGGGGGGACTTTTACCCAGTTCTTC. It is translated as CASSGGTFTQFF.

Comments on this clonotype: At one of its ends the junction is not consistent with the germline gene, which may arise from a read error. The gene calls are TRBV10-3 and TRBJ2-2; D might be TRBD2 (5 bases). Germline values: CDR1 ENHRY, CDR2 SYGVKD. The CDR3 has 12 amino acids. The CDR3 loop is CVISEGAGELFF. CDR3 sequence (DNA): TGTGTCATCAGTGAGGGCGCCGGGGAGCTGTTTTTT.

The chain couples TRBV20-1 to TRBJ1-4, with 7 bases that match TRBD1. The junction had 18 bases not matched to a gene; V was cut back by 6 bases and J by 5 bases. This CDR3 is 17 amino acids long. Germline assignment: CDR1 DFQATT and CDR2 SNEGSKA (reference sequence). The CDR3 DNA is TGCAGTGCGGAGCATCCGGGACAGCATTCAGAAAATGAAAAACTGTTTTTT. This codes for CSAEHPGQHSENEKLFF.

There are a few counts of this clonotype. V usage is TRBV20-1 and J usage is TRBJ2-1, with D possibly matching TRBD2 (6 bases). The V end lost 0 bases, the J end lost 0 bases, and 18 bases lay between the germline ends. Germline CDR1 is DFQATT and CDR2 is SNEGSKA (reference sequence). This CDR3 is 18 amino acids long. The chain's CDR3 is CSARDLYGTGDSYNEQFF. CDR3 nucleotides: TGCAGTGCTAGAGATCTGTATGGGACGGGGGACTCCTACAATGAGCAGTTCTTC.

The CDR3 loop is CASSPLAGPAGEQFF. Here the CDR3 DNA reads TGTGCCAGCAGCCCACTAGCGGGGCCTGCGGGTGAGCAGTTCTTC. The J gene is TRBJ2-1, the V gene TRBV5-6, with 10 bases aligning to TRBD2. J was trimmed by 9 bases and V by 4 bases; bases with no gene match: 10. CDR1 is SGHDT and CDR2 is YYEEEE in the germline V gene. The CDR3 is made up of 15 amino acids.

This clonotype was seen just once. Given the absence of the conserved phenylalanine or tryptophan at the CDR3 end, a read error is likely. This chain links TRBV7-3 with TRBJ2-3; no reliable D call. The CDR3 has 14 residues. The germline V gene has CDR1 SGHTA and CDR2 FQGTGA. CDR3 sequence: CASSLTATTDTQYV. The DNA for the CDR3 is TGTGCCAGCAGCCTAACAGCAACCACAGATACGCAGTATGTT.